The clone carrying this T cell receptor (beta chain) was seen a handful of times. Its target is not known. This entry is derived from a study of T cell repertoires in cytomegalovirus infection. On the study more broadly: An indication of both CMV infection and matching HLA type came from public TCR beta signatures. Broader study findings: HLA-C-restricted CMV-specific TCR beta clonotypes were dominant in the ex vivo response. Public TCR beta family frequency separated CMV-and-HLA carriers, including in an independent cohort.

MiXCR was run by TCRdb on the reads, yielding one entry per CDR3 protein. The top ten clones hold 15% to 20% of a sample with roughly 230,000 distinct CDR3 sequences, under 25% of them seen once. This receptor was identified in a human donor in good health (CMV status not recorded). Some clones in this sample may be carry-over from other donors' samples. The sample taken for sequencing was CD8+ T cells from PBMCs.

CDR3: CASSGQHQETQYF. CDR3 coding DNA: TGTGCCAGCAGCGGACAGCACCAAGAGACCCAGTACTTC. The chain uses TRBV28 and TRBJ2-5, with TRBD1 as a possible D gene (6 bases). The germline V gene has CDR1 MDHEN and CDR2 SYDVKM. V lost 6 bases, J lost 0 bases, and 8 bases lay in between. The CDR3 extends over 13 amino acids.